The next 22 T cell receptor beta chains were all read from a single sample in a study of T cells in localized non-small cell lung cancer. Measured with immunoSEQ multiplex PCR; TCRdb has only the in-frame clones, and not every one. This sample has 25,000 to 35,000 clones; over 80% occur once, and the top ten carry approximately 5.2%. The sample consisted of PBMCs, taken before any cancer treatment. These receptors came from a man aged 35 to 69 with stage II lung adenocarcinoma.

The chain joins TRBV19 to TRBJ2-2; D is undetermined. The length of the CDR3 is 14 residues. In germline, CDR1 is LNHDA, CDR2 SQIVND (reference sequence). Trimming pared 0 bases from V and 5 bases from J, leaving 7 bases between. CDR3 loop: CASSIDGPTGELFF. In DNA form, the CDR3 reads TGTGCCAGTAGTATAGATGGTCCGACCGGGGAGCTGTTTTTT.

V and J are TRBV27 and TRBJ2-1; no reliable D call. The CDR3 extends over 15 amino acids. Deletions cut 3 bases from V and 6 bases from J, with 15 bases between. Germline lookup yields CDR1 MNHEY and CDR2 SMNVEV (reference sequence). CDR3 sequence reads: CASSLGPPWGNEQFF. Here the CDR3 DNA reads TGTGCCAGCAGTTTGGGTCCCCCTTGGGGCAATGAGCAGTTCTTC.

This chain connects TRBV4-1 to TRBJ2-1; D uncertain. The germline V gene encodes CDR1 MGHRA and CDR2 YSYEKL. V shed 1 base and J shed 4 bases, with 5 bases lying between them. The CDR3 covers 13 residues. The chain's CDR3 is CASSQGQYNEQFF. CDR3 DNA sequence: TGCGCCAGCAGCCAAGGTCAGTACAATGAGCAGTTCTTC.

V usage is TRBV27 and J usage is TRBJ1-4; the D gene is possibly TRBD1 (5 bases). The CDR3 has 14 residues. The V end was cut by 5 bases, the J end by 8 bases, with 15 bases between. The germline V gene encodes CDR1 MNHEY and CDR2 SMNVEV (reference sequence). CDR3 nucleotides: TGTGCCAGCAGTCCCCTTACAGGTGGGGAAAAACTGTTTTTT. It yields the protein CASSPLTGGEKLFF.

This clone was detected a few times. V usage is TRBV11-3 and J usage is TRBJ2-7; D unresolved. Germline CDR1 reads SGHNT; CDR2 reads YENEEA. Trimming cost V 5 bases and J 1 base, with 12 bases left between them. This CDR3 is 14 amino acids long. CDR3 loop: CASSPLAVSYEQYF. In DNA, the CDR3 is TGTGCCAGCAGCCCCTTGGCAGTTTCCTACGAGCAGTACTTC.

The rearrangement joins TRBV28 to TRBJ1-3; D remains ambiguous. The germline gives CDR1 MDHEN, CDR2 SYDVKM. V was pared by 2 bases and J by 0 bases, with 17 bases between. The CDR3 has 18 amino acids. The CDR3 region has the DNA TGTGCCAGCAGTTTAAATTCGGCCTTCCAGAGCTCTGGAAACACCATATATTTT. The encoded protein is CASSLNSAFQSSGNTIYF.

The chain is built from TRBV4-3 and TRBJ1-1; D unresolved. The CDR3 has 15 residues. Germline-derived CDR1 and CDR2 are LGHNA and YSLEER. Trimming cost V 1 base and J 4 bases, with 13 bases left between them. CDR3 sequence (DNA): TGCGCCAGCAGCCAAGGGGTAGGCTGGGGCACTGAAGCTTTCTTT. Residues: CASSQGVGWGTEAFF.

V gene TRBV11-2 combines with J gene TRBJ2-1; D may be TRBD2 (7 bases). Looked up from germline, CDR1 is SGHAT and CDR2 is FQNNGV. The ends were cut back, 0 bases at V and 7 bases at J, with 13 bases in the middle. The CDR3 covers 15 residues. The CDR3: CASSLEGAGVNEQFF. The CDR3 coding sequence is TGTGCCAGCAGCTTAGAGGGGGCGGGAGTAAATGAGCAGTTCTTC.

V gene TRBV6-4 combines with J gene TRBJ2-1; D ambiguous. There are 13 residues in the CDR3. Germline V CDR1 and CDR2: MRHNA, SNTAGT. V was trimmed by 0 bases and J by 9 bases, leaving 9 bases between them. This CDR3 is CASSDSGWGEQFF. Written as DNA, the CDR3 is TGTGCCAGCAGTGACTCTGGGTGGGGTGAGCAGTTCTTC.

V is TRBV6-1 and J is TRBJ2-1, with D possibly being TRBD2 (6 bases). This CDR3 is 17 amino acids long. V lost 2 bases to trimming and J lost 7 bases, with 21 bases between them. Germline V lookup: CDR1 MNHNS, CDR2 SASEGT. CDR3 DNA: TGTGCCAGCAGTGAACCCCCTCTAGCGAGAACGAAAAATGAGCAGTTCTTC. Amino acids: CASSEPPLARTKNEQFF.

This sequence joins TRBV28 and TRBJ1-5; D ambiguous. Germline CDR1 reads MDHEN; CDR2 reads SYDVKM. The CDR3 consists of 16 residues. V lost 6 bases and J lost 3, with 18 bases in between. The CDR3 loop reads CASSPTGSPLNQPQHF. CDR3 sequence (DNA): TGTGCCAGCAGCCCTACCGGGTCTCCCCTCAATCAGCCCCAGCATTTT.

V is TRBV28 and J is TRBJ2-1; 10 bases align to TRBD2. Germline assignment: CDR1 MDHEN and CDR2 SYDVKM. V lost 5 bases and J lost 8; bases outside the gene matches: 9. This CDR3 region has 15 residues. The chain's CDR3 is CASSLSGRQTDEQFF. The DNA of the CDR3 is TGTGCCAGCAGTCTTAGCGGGAGGCAGACCGATGAGCAGTTCTTC.

This chain connects TRBV5-4 to TRBJ1-2; a weak D match, TRBD1 (5 bases). Deletions cut 0 bases from V and 0 bases from J, with 15 bases between. Germline values: CDR1 SGHNT, CDR2 YYREEE (reference sequence). This CDR3 has 17 amino acids. The CDR3 DNA reads as TGTGCCAGCAGCTTGGCCGCGTCGGGGGTAGCTAACTATGGCTACACCTTC. As protein: CASSLAASGVANYGYTF.

This clone has a handful of counts. This rearrangement joins TRBV7-6 to TRBJ2-3, with a weak D call TRBD1 (7 bases). The CDR3 totals 18 residues. The germline CDR1 and CDR2 sequences are SGHVS and FNYEAQ. V dropped 5 bases and J dropped 0 bases, with 21 bases sitting between them. CDR3 nucleotides: TGTGCCAGCAGCCCAGGGGGACTTTTAGACCATAGCACAGATACGCAGTATTTT. Protein sequence: CASSPGGLLDHSTDTQYF.

The genes are TRBV6-1 and TRBJ2-7; unclear D gene. Germline CDR1 reads MNHNS; CDR2 reads SASEGT. Trimming shortened V by 9 bases and J by 2 bases, and 14 bases separated the two germline ends. The CDR3 is 13 amino acids. CDR3 amino acids: CASGLELPYEQYF. CDR3 sequence (DNA): TGTGCCAGTGGCCTCGAGTTACCCTACGAGCAGTACTTC.

The J gene is TRBJ2-1, the V gene TRBV7-2; TRBD2 might be the D (6 bases). The CDR3 is made up of 14 amino acids. The V gene lost 8 bases and the J gene lost 0 bases, with 11 bases spanning the gap. Germline V gene sequence: CDR1 SGHTA, CDR2 FQGNSA. The CDR3, as DNA: TGTGCCAGCCGTGGGGGGAGCTCCTACAATGAGCAGTTCTTC. Translating it yields CASRGGSSYNEQFF. The variable domain in full, with the rest retrieved from reference TRBV7-2 and TRBJ2-1, is GAGVSQSPSNKVTEKGKDVELRCDPISGHTALYWYRQSLGQGLEFLIYFQGNSAPDKSGLPSDRFSAERTGGSVSTLTIQRTQQEDSAVYLCASRGGSSYNEQFFGPGTRLTVL.

The genes are TRBV5-4 and TRBJ1-2, with D possibly TRBD1 on 6 matching bases. The CDR3 length is 17 residues. CDR1 and CDR2 from the germline V gene are SGHNT and YYREEE (reference sequence). V dropped 0 bases and J dropped 5 bases, with 20 bases sitting between them. The CDR3 protein is CASSLGGGPKGGYGYTF. The CDR3 region has the DNA TGTGCCAGCAGCTTGGGCGGGGGCCCCAAGGGAGGGTATGGCTACACCTTC.

The chain links TRBV7-6 to TRBJ2-7; TRBD1 matches at 9 bases. Trimming cost V 2 bases and J 7 bases; bases outside gene matches: 12. The CDR3 covers 16 residues. Germline CDR1 is SGHVS and CDR2 is FNYEAQ. CDR3 sequence: CASSLRGGTGGGEQYF. The CDR3 nucleotides read TGTGCCAGCAGCTTAAGAGGCGGTACAGGGGGCGGAGAGCAGTACTTC.

The chain joins TRBV4-3 to TRBJ1-4; D unclear. This CDR3 has 16 residues. Trimming pared 1 base from V and 6 bases from J, leaving 15 bases between. The V gene's germline CDR1 is LGHNA and CDR2 YSLEER. CDR3 amino acids: CASSQGEWTVDEKLFF. The CDR3 DNA follows: TGCGCCAGCAGCCAAGGGGAGTGGACCGTGGATGAAAAACTGTTTTTT.

The rearrangement uses TRBV30 and TRBJ1-2; a possible D gene is TRBD1 (5 bases). Trimming pared 0 bases from V and 5 bases from J, leaving 10 bases between. This CDR3 spans 13 amino acids. Germline lookup yields CDR1 GTSNPN and CDR2 SVGIG (reference sequence). The CDR3 loop reads CAWSVARDYGYTF. CDR3 sequence (DNA): TGTGCCTGGAGTGTAGCCAGGGATTATGGCTACACCTTC.

The V and J genes are TRBV9 and TRBJ1-2, with D maybe TRBD1 (5 bases). The CDR3 spans 12 residues. Germline CDR1 and CDR2: SGDLS and YYNGEE. Trimming cost V 4 bases and J 4 bases, with 8 bases left between them. CDR3 sequence reads: CASSPDTYGYTF. CDR3 nucleotide sequence: TGTGCCAGCAGCCCGGACACCTATGGCTACACCTTC.

This clone has only a few counts. This chain links TRBV27 with TRBJ2-3; 7 bases are a match to TRBD2. This CDR3 region has 15 residues. J lost 7 bases, V lost 4 bases, and 11 bases had no gene match. Germline V gene data show CDR1 as MNHEY and CDR2 as SMNVEV (reference sequence). The CDR3 loop is CASSSPSGTGNTQYF. CDR3 nucleotide sequence: TGTGCCAGCAGTTCCCCCAGCGGGACGGGGAATACGCAGTATTTT.